The clone carrying this T cell receptor beta chain was recorded many times. The antigen is unknown. The data are from a study of T cells in Graves' hyperthyroidism and ophthalmopathy. For the study at large: Peripheral blood was secured at the point of initial diagnosis, before any treatment. General study results and limits: Most thyroid clonotypes with frequency above 0.001 were detected in blood.

RNA transcripts gave rise to amplified TCR beta CDR3 regions. During a first-round RT-PCR of the TCR CDR3, the HTBI primer set was used. TCRdb itself ran the multiplex PCR reads through MiXCR, one entry per CDR3 protein. The data hold approximately 690,000 distinct CDR3 sequences, with 14% observed a single time. Trimming removed 1 base from V and 1 base from J, with 10 bases in between. From germline, CDR1 is ENHRY and CDR2 SYGVKD. The CDR3 runs to 15 residues. Clinicians diagnosed patients from clinical symptoms, serum thyroxine and TRAb, thyroid ultrasound and orbital computed tomography. PBMCs stemmed from about 9.5 ml fresh peripheral blood.

The J gene is TRBJ1-1, the V gene TRBV10-3, with a tentative D call TRBD1 (5 bases). This receptor was identified in a woman aged 50 to 60 with Graves' ophthalmopathy. Sequenced input: blood. Here the CDR3 reads CAISEYGHQNTEAFF. CDR3 DNA: TGTGCCATCAGTGAGTATGGACACCAGAACACTGAAGCTTTCTTT.